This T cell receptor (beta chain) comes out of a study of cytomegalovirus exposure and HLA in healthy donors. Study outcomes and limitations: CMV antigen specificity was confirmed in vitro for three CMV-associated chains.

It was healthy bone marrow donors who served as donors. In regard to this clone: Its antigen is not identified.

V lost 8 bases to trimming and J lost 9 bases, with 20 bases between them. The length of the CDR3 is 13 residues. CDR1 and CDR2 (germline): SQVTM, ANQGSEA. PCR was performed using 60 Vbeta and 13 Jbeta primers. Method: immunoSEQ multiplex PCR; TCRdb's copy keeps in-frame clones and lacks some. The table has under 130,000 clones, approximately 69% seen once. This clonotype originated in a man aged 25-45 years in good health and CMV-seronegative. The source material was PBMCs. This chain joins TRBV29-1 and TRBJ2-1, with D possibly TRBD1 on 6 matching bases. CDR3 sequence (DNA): TGCAGCATAACCGGGACAAAGGGCATTGAGCAGTTCTTC. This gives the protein CSITGTKGIEQFF.